The T cell receptor beta chain described here comes from a study of control samples from healthy donors and cancer patients. CDR1 is SGHTA and CDR2 is FQGNSA in the germline V gene. This CDR3 is built from 14 residues. V was pared by 1 base and J by 4 bases, with 10 bases between. Clones were read by immunoSEQ multiplex PCR, and TCRdb kept only the in-frame ones, dropping some. The table has 200,000 or so clones, 85% to 95% seen once. The sequenced sample consisted of blood. The receptor was derived from a man aged 45-60 years in good health. V usage is TRBV7-2 and J usage is TRBJ2-5; D remains unclear. The CDR3: CASSLGLIRETQYF. CDR3 bases: TGTGCCAGCAGCTTAGGACTGATTCGAGAGACCCAGTACTTC. Looking up the rest from reference TRBV7-2 and TRBJ2-5 gives the full variable domain: GAGVSQSPSNKVTEKGKDVELRCDPISGHTALYWYRQSLGQGLEFLIYFQGNSAPDKSGLPSDRFSAERTGGSVSTLTIQRTQQEDSAVYLCASSLGLIRETQYFGPGTRLLVL.